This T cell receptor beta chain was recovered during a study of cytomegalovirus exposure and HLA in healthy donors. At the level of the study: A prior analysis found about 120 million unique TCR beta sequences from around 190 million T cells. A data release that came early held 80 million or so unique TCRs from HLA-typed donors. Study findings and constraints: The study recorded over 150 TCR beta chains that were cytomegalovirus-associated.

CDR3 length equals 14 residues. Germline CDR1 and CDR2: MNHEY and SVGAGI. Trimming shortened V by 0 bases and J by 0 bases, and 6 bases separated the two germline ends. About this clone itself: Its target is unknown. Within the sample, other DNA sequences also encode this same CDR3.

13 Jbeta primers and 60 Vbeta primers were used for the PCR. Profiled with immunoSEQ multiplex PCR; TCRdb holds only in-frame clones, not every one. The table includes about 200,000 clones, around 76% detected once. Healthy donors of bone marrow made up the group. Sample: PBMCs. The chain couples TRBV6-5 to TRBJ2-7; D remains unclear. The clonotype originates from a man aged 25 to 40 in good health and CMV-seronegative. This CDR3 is CASSYSGGSYEQYF. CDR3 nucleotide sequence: TGTGCCAGCAGTTACTCTGGCGGCTCCTACGAGCAGTACTTC.